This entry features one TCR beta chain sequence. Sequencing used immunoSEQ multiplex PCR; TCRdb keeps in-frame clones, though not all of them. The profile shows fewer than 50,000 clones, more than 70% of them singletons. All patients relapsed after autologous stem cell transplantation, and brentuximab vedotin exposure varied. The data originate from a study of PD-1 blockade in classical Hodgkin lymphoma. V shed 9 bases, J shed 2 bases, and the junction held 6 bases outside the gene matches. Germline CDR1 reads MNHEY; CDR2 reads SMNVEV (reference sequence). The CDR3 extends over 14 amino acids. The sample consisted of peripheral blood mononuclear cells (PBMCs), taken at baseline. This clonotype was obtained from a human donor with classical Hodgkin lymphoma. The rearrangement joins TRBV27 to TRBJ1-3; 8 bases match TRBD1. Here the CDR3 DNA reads TGTGCCAGAGCCGAACAGGGGGCTGGAAACACCATATATTTT. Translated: CARAEQGAGNTIYF.